This T cell receptor beta chain originates from a study of immune characterization of retroperitoneal liposarcoma. CDR3 size: 15 residues. In germline, CDR1 is MNHNS, CDR2 SASEGT. J was trimmed by 1 base and V by 7 bases; bases with no gene match: 5. By share of the sample, this clonotype is large (0.1 to 1%). Each CDR3 protein is one row after TCRdb ran MiXCR on the PCR reads. The sample has 1,300 or so distinct CDR3 sequences, 40% to 50% seen once; the top ten hold 40% to 55%. The sequenced sample was tumor tissue. This TCR was recovered from a male donor with retroperitoneal liposarcoma. V gene TRBV6-1 combines with J gene TRBJ2-1, with 9 bases identical to TRBD1. This chain's CDR3 is CASTKDRGSYNEQFF. The CDR3 DNA sequence: TGTGCCAGCACCAAGGACAGGGGATCCTACAATGAGCAGTTCTTC.